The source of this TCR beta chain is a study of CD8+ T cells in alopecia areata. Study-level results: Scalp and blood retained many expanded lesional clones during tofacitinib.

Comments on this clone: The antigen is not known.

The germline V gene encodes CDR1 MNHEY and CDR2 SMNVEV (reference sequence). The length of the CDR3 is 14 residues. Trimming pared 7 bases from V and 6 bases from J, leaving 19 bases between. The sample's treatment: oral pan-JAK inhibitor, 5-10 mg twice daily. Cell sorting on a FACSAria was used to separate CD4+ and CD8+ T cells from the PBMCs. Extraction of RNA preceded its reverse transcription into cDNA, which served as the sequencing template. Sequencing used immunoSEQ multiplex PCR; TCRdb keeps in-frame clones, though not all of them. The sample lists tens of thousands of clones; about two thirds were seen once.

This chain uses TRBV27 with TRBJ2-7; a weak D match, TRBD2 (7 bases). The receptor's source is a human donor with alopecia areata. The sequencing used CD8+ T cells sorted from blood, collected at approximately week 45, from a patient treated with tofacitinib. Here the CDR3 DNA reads TGTGCCAGCACTCCACACCGGGGGGCTAGCGAGCAGTACTTC. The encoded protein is CASTPHRGASEQYF.